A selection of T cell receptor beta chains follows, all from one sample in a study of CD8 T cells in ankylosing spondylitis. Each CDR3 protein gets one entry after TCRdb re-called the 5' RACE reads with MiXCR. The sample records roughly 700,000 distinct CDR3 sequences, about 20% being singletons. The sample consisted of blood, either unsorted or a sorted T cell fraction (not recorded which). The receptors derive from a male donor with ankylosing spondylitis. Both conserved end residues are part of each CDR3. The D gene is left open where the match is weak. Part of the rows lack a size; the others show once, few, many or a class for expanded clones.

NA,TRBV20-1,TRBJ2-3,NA,TGCAGTGCTAGAGTCCAGCTTCGCACAGATACGCAGTATTTT,CSARVQLRTDTQYF
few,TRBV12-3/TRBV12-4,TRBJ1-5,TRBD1,TGTGCCAGCACGGGACAGGGTCATCAGCCCCAGCATTTT,CASTGQGHQPQHF
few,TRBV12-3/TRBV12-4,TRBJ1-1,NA,TGTGCCAGCAGTTTGTTGGGCTCCACCACTGAAGCTTTCTTT,CASSLLGSTTEAFF
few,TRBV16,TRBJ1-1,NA,TGTGCCAGCAGCCCGTTCTCGGGCACTGAAGCTTTCTTT,CASSPFSGTEAFF
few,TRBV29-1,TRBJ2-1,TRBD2,TGCAGCGTTGAACTAGCGGGAGGTGAGCAGTTCTTC,CSVELAGGEQFF
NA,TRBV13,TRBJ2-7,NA,TGTGCCAGCAGCTTAGGGGCAGGCGACCCTTCCTACGAGCAGTACTTC,CASSLGAGDPSYEQYF
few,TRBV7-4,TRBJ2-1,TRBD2,TGTGCCAGCAGCTTAAGCGGCCTAGCGGGAGCCGTGCTCTACAATGAGCAGTTCTTC,CASSLSGLAGAVLYNEQFF
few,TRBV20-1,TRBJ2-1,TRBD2,TGCAGTGCTTCGGGACTAGCGGGAGATGAGCAGTTCTTC,CSASGLAGDEQFF
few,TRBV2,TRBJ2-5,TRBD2,TGTGCCAGCAGTCGAGGACTAGCGGGGGATCAAGAGACCCAGTACTTC,CASSRGLAGDQETQYF
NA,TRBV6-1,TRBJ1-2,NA,TGTGCCAGCACAGTACAGGAGAACTATGGCTACACCTTC,CASTVQENYGYTF
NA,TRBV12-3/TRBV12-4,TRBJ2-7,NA,TGTGCCAGCAGTTTTCAGTCGGGGGCCCACGAGCAGTACTTC,CASSFQSGAHEQYF
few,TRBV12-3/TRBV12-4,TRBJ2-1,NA,TGTGCCAGCAGTTTAGCTACCGGGGGCCTATACAATGAGCAGTTCTTC,CASSLATGGLYNEQFF
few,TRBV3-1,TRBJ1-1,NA,TGTGCCAGCAGCCCCTTTGCCAAGACAGGCACTGAAGCTTTCTTT,CASSPFAKTGTEAFF
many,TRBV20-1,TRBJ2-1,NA,TGCAGTGCTAGGGAGAGGGAGCAGTTCTTC,CSAREREQFF
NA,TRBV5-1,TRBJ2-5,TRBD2,TGCGCCAGCAGCTCTGCGACTAGCGGGATCCAAGAGACCCAGTACTTC,CASSSATSGIQETQYF
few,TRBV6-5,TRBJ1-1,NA,TGTGCCAGCAGTTACGTGACTCTCGGCAGGGGAGAGGGGAACACTGAAGCTTTCTTT,CASSYVTLGRGEGNTEAFF
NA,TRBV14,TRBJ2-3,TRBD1,TGTGCCAGCAGCCGCGACAGGGTCGCAGATACGCAGTATTTT,CASSRDRVADTQYF
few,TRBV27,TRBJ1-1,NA,TGTGCCAGCAGTCCCTCTTTGCACGCTGAAGCTTTCTTT,CASSPSLHAEAFF
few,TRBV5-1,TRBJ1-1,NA,TGCGCCAGCAGCTTGGCTTCGGGGTCGGTTACTGAAGCTTTCTTT,CASSLASGSVTEAFF
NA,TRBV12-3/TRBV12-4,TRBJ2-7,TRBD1,TGTGCCAGCAAACCGGGACAGGGGGCGAACGAGCAGTACTTC,CASKPGQGANEQYF
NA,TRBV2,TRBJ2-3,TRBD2,TGTGCCAGCAGCTTGCTTAGCGGGAGGCTAAATACGCAGTATTTT,CASSLLSGRLNTQYF
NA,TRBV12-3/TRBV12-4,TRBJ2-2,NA,TGTGCCAGCAGACCTACTCCCTCGGAGGCCGGGGAGCTGTTTTTT,CASRPTPSEAGELFF
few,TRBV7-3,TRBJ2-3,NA,TGTGCCAGCAGCTTAACAGGGACTAGCACAGATACGCAGTATTTT,CASSLTGTSTDTQYF
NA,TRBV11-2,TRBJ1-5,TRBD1,TGTGCCAGCAGCTTAACCGGACAGGGGGCGGTCAATCAGCCCCAGCATTTT,CASSLTGQGAVNQPQHF
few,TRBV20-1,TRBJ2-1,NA,TGCAGTGCGTCATTCCGGGACAAAAATGAGCAGTTCTTC,CSASFRDKNEQFF
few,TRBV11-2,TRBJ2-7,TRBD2,TGTGCCAGCAGACCGGGACTAGCGGGGACCTACGAGCAGTACTTC,CASRPGLAGTYEQYF
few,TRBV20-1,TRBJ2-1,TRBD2,TGCAGTGCTAACTGGGGACTAGGAAACTACAATGAGCAGTTCTTC,CSANWGLGNYNEQFF
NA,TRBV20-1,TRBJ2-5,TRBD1,TGTGCCTTTCAAGTGACAGGGGAAGAGACCCAGTACTTC,CAFQVTGEETQYF
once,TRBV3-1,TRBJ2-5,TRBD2,TGTGCCAGCAGCCACTACCCCGGGGGAAGCGGGAGGGCCTTGGGAGAGACCCAGTACTTC,CASSHYPGGSGRALGETQYF
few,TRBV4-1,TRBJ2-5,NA,TGCGCCAGCAGCCTCGGAGACAGATATCAAGAGACCCAGTACTTC,CASSLGDRYQETQYF
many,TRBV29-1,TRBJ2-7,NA,TGCAGCGCCCTAGGATCCACCCAAATCTACGAGCAGTACTTC,CSALGSTQIYEQYF
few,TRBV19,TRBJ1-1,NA,TGTGCCAGTAGTATAGTTCCTAACACTGAAGCTTTCTTT,CASSIVPNTEAFF
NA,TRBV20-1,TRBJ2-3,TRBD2,TGCAGTGCTAGAGATCGGGCGGAACTAGCGGGCACAGATACGCAGTATTTT,CSARDRAELAGTDTQYF
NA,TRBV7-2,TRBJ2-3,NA,TGTGCCAGCAGCTACGCGTCTTCTAGCACAGATACGCAGTATTTT,CASSYASSSTDTQYF
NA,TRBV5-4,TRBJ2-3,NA,TGTGCCAGCAGCTTTGGTACAGGTCTTACAGATACGCAGTATTTT,CASSFGTGLTDTQYF
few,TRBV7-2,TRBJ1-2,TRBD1,TGTGCCAGCAGCTTATATGGGTCACAGGGGGCGGACTATGGCTACACCTTC,CASSLYGSQGADYGYTF
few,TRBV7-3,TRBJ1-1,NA,TGTGCCAGCAGCTTACAGGGACGGAACACTGAAGCTTTCTTT,CASSLQGRNTEAFF
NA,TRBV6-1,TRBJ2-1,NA,TGTGCCAGCAGTGCCCCTTGGGCTGTTGAGCAGTTCTTC,CASSAPWAVEQFF
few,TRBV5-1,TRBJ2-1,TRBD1,TGCGCCAGCAGCCGAGGACAGGGGTACAATGAGCAGTTCTTC,CASSRGQGYNEQFF
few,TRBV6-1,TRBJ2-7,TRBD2,TGTGCCAGCGGGCCGGCGGGAGGGACCTACGAGCAGTACTTC,CASGPAGGTYEQYF
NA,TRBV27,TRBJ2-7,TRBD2,TGTGCCAGTCAGTCATTAGCGGGATACTCCTACGAGCAGTACTTC,CASQSLAGYSYEQYF
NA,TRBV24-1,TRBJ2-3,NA,TGTGCCACCAGTGACCTGACACAATCGACAGGAGATACGCAGTATTTT,CATSDLTQSTGDTQYF
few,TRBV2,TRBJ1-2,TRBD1,TGTGCCAGCAGTGGGGACAGGCGCGGTGGCTACACCTTC,CASSGDRRGGYTF
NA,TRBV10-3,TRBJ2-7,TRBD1,TGTGCCATCAGTGACGGACAGGGGGCCTACGAGCAGTACTTC,CAISDGQGAYEQYF
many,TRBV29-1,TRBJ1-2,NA,TGCAGCGTTGGAAGTATTAACTATGGCTACACCTTC,CSVGSINYGYTF
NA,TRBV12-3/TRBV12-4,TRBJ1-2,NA,TGTGCCAGCCTTGGGGGCGCCTCTACTGATGGCTACACCTTC,CASLGGASTDGYTF
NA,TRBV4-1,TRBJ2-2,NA,TGCGCCAGCAGCCAAGATAGACTATCTACATACACCGGGGAGCTGTTTTTT,CASSQDRLSTYTGELFF
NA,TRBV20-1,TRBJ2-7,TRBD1,TGCAGTGCTCGTGACAGGGCCTTTGCCTACGAGCAGTACTTC,CSARDRAFAYEQYF
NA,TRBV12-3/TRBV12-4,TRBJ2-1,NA,TGTGCCAGCAGTGCCCCTAGCGCCAATGAGCAGTTCTTC,CASSAPSANEQFF
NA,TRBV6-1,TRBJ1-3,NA,TGTGCCAGCAGCCCGGAACACCTGCCTGGAAACACCATATATTTT,CASSPEHLPGNTIYF
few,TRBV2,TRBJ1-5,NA,TGTGCCACCTCTCAACAGGGAAAAGGCAATCAGCCCCAGCATTTT,CATSQQGKGNQPQHF
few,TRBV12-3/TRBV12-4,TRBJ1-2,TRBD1,TGTGCCAGCAGGCACTCCGGGACAGGCTTGAATGGCTACACCTTC,CASRHSGTGLNGYTF